This passage covers 3 T cell receptor beta chains from one sample sequenced in a study of CD8 T cells in ankylosing spondylitis. TCRdb re-called the 5' RACE reads with MiXCR, one entry per CDR3 protein. The repertoire consists of fewer than 250,000 distinct CDR3 sequences, with about 11% occurring once and the leading ten covering about 20%. The material sequenced was blood, either unsorted or a sorted T cell fraction (not recorded which). The origin of the receptors is a male donor with ankylosing spondylitis or in good health (not recorded which).

This clonotype was counted only a few times. V usage is TRBV29-1 and J usage is TRBJ1-1, with D uncertain. Germline CDR1 is SQVTM and CDR2 is ANQGSEA. This CDR3 is built from 13 residues. V was pared by 4 bases and J by 0 bases, with 9 bases between. The chain's CDR3 is CSVGEVLNTEAFF. DNA for the CDR3: TGCAGCGTTGGAGAAGTTTTGAACACTGAAGCTTTCTTT.

In this sample, this clonotype turned up many times. This chain joins TRBV7-2 and TRBJ2-3, with 9 bases matching TRBD2. V gave up 7 bases and J gave up 8 bases; unmatched junction bases: 4. From germline, CDR1 is SGHTA and CDR2 FQGNSA. The CDR3 length is 12 residues. The CDR3 spells CASNLAGPTQYF. CDR3 bases: TGTGCCAGCAATCTAGCGGGACCTACGCAGTATTTT.

Many counts were recorded for this clonotype. The chain recombines TRBV20-1 with TRBJ2-1; D is tentatively TRBD1 or TRBD2 (5 bases each). This CDR3 is built from 16 residues. The germline CDR1 and CDR2 sequences are DFQATT and SNEGSKA (reference sequence). V lost 0 bases to trimming and J lost 7 bases, with 19 bases between them. The CDR3 bases are TGCAGTGCTAGAGACACTGGGGACCCCAGGTGGAATGAGCAGTTCTTC. It yields the protein CSARDTGDPRWNEQFF.